These T cell receptor beta chains were read from a single sample in a study of neurological immune-mediated disorders. TCRdb fed the 5' RACE reads into MiXCR, producing one record per CDR3 protein. The sample carries approximately 59,000 distinct CDR3 sequences, about 5.2% recorded once. The sequencing input was PBMCs. The source is a human donor with multiple sclerosis. The donor label of this sample is uncertain. CDR3s include the opening cysteine and the closing phenylalanine or tryptophan. A D gene is named only where the DNA matches it firmly. A clone size is listed for some rows: how often the clone was seen (once, few, many), or a class if it is expanded.

j_gene | d_gene | v_gene | abundance | CDR3nt | CDR3aa
TRBJ1-1 | NA | TRBV27 | many | TGTGCCAGCAGTTTAAGTGGGGGGACAACGAACACTGAAGCTTTCTTT | CASSLSGGTTNTEAFF
TRBJ2-5 | NA | TRBV7-9 | many | TGTGCCAGCAGCTTAATCCCCCACAGGGATGAGACCCAGTACTTC | CASSLIPHRDETQYF
TRBJ2-7 | NA | TRBV20-1 | many | TGCAGTGCTAGAGGGGCTTACGAGCAGTACTTC | CSARGAYEQYF
TRBJ2-5 | TRBD2 | TRBV10-3 | many | TGTGCCATCAGCGGGGGGGCCGGGGAGACCCAGTACTTC | CAISGGAGETQYF
TRBJ1-5 | NA | TRBV20-1 | many | TGCAGTGCTAGACCGAACAGCCTCTATAGCAATCAGCCCCAGCATTTT | CSARPNSLYSNQPQHF
TRBJ2-1 | NA | TRBV5-5 | many | TGTGCCAGCAGCTTGATTGGCCTTCCCTCCTACAATGAGCAGTTCTTC | CASSLIGLPSYNEQFF
TRBJ2-3 | NA | TRBV20-1 | many | TGCAGTGCTAGAATGGGGGCGAGCACAGATACGCAGTATTTT | CSARMGASTDTQYF
TRBJ2-7 | NA | TRBV7-6 | many | TGTGCCAGCAGCTTAGGACAGCCGTACGAGCAGTACTTC | CASSLGQPYEQYF
TRBJ2-3 | TRBD1 | TRBV5-1 | many | TGCGCCAGCAGCTCGACAGGGCGGGGCACAGATACGCAGTATTTT | CASSSTGRGTDTQYF
TRBJ1-6 | NA | TRBV7-2 | many | TGTGCCAGCAGCTTAGAGCCCCCATGGGAGGTCCTCCACTTT | CASSLEPPWEVLHF
TRBJ2-2 | TRBD1 | TRBV24-1 | many | TGTGCCACCAGTGCCCTTGGGGGACAGACGAACACCGGGGAGCTGTTTTTT | CATSALGGQTNTGELFF
TRBJ2-5 | TRBD2 | TRBV24-1 | many | TGTGCCACCAGCCGCGGGGGGGGACAAGAGACCCAGTACTTC | CATSRGGGQETQYF
TRBJ1-3 | TRBD1 | TRBV25-1 | NA | TGTGCCAGCACTTCGACAGGGGATGGATTCACCATATATTTT | CASTSTGDGFTIYF
TRBJ2-1 | NA | TRBV10-2 | many | TGCGCCAGCAGGGCGGTCTCCTACAATGAGCAGTTCTTC | CASRAVSYNEQFF
TRBJ2-2 | TRBD1 | TRBV9 | many | TGTGCCAGCGGGACAGTAACGAACACCGGGGAGCTGTTTTTT | CASGTVTNTGELFF
TRBJ1-1 | NA | TRBV7-9 | many | TGTGCCAGCAGCTTAATCAGGGAGGCTGAAGCTTTCTTT | CASSLIREAEAFF
TRBJ2-7 | NA | TRBV4-2 | many | TGTGCCAGCAGCCACACTCGGATCCAAGAAGAGCAGTACTTC | CASSHTRIQEEQYF
TRBJ2-1 | TRBD1 | TRBV5-1 | many | TGCGCCAGCAGCATACAGGGGGCCGGTGAGCAGTTCTTC | CASSIQGAGEQFF
TRBJ2-1 | NA | TRBV5-1 | many | TGCGCCAGCAGGACCGACTCCTACAATGAGCAGTTCTTC | CASRTDSYNEQFF
TRBJ1-1 | NA | TRBV2 | many | TGTGCCAGCAGTGGATTGGAGGGGCCGGCTTTCTTT | CASSGLEGPAFF
TRBJ2-6 | TRBD2 | TRBV3-1 | many | TGTGCCAGCAGCCGGGGGGGAAGCTCTGGGGCCAACGTCCTGACTTTC | CASSRGGSSGANVLTF
TRBJ2-5 | NA | TRBV10-3 | many | TGTGCCATCAGTTACACACCGGGCCAAAGGGGAGAGACCCAGTACTTC | CAISYTPGQRGETQYF
TRBJ2-1 | TRBD1 | TRBV20-1 | many | TGCAGTGCTAGAGATGCGGGGGACAGGGGCAGGGATGAGCAGTTCTTC | CSARDAGDRGRDEQFF
TRBJ2-7 | NA | TRBV10-3 | many | TGTGCCATCAGATCCTTAGCGAGGGAGCAGTACTTC | CAIRSLAREQYF
TRBJ2-3 | TRBD1 | TRBV20-1 | many | TGCAGTGCAGCCGGGACAGGGGGCGGAGATACGCAGTATTTT | CSAAGTGGGDTQYF
TRBJ2-2 | NA | TRBV2 | few | TGTGCCAGCAGTGATCAAGACGGGTTACCAGGGGAGCTGTTTTTT | CASSDQDGLPGELFF
TRBJ2-2 | NA | TRBV29-1 | NA | TGCAGCGTTTTTATGGAGGGCAGGAACACCGGGGAGCTGTTTTTT | CSVFMEGRNTGELFF
TRBJ1-1 | NA | TRBV20-1 | many | TGCAGTGCTAGAGAGGCCCGGGGGCGCCAAGGCGGAGCTTTCTTT | CSAREARGRQGGAFF
TRBJ2-7 | TRBD2 | TRBV4-1 | many | TGCGCCAGCAGCCCCTCGGGAGGGGACGAGCAGTACTTC | CASSPSGGDEQYF
TRBJ1-5 | NA | TRBV6-6 | many | TGTGCCAGCAGTTATTTCACGCAGGGTAGCAATCAGCCCCAGCATTTT | CASSYFTQGSNQPQHF
TRBJ1-1 | NA | TRBV12-3/TRBV12-4 | few | TGTGCCAGCAATCTGCGGGGATTGAACACTGAAGCTTTCTTT | CASNLRGLNTEAFF
TRBJ2-3 | NA | TRBV20-1 | few | TGCAGTGCTATGGGGCAGGGGAGTACAGATACGCAGTATTTT | CSAMGQGSTDTQYF
TRBJ2-1 | NA | TRBV7-3 | many | TGTGCCAGCAGCCCGGACCTCCTTAGCTATGAGCAGTTCTTC | CASSPDLLSYEQFF
TRBJ1-1 | NA | TRBV4-1 | few | TGCGCCAGCAGCCAGCTAGGGGACACTGAAGCTTTCTTT | CASSQLGDTEAFF
TRBJ1-1 | TRBD1 | TRBV9 | many | TGTGCCAGCAGCATCTCAGGGGGGACGGGGACTGAAGCTTTCTTT | CASSISGGTGTEAFF
TRBJ1-1 | NA | TRBV4-1 | many | TGCGCCAGCAGCAGGGACATCGTTAGCACTGAAGCTTTCTTT | CASSRDIVSTEAFF
TRBJ1-2 | NA | TRBV20-1 | many | TGCAGTGCAGGGGAGGAGTATGGCTACACCTTC | CSAGEEYGYTF
TRBJ1-2 | NA | TRBV6-5 | many | TGTGCCAGCAGTTACTCAGGAGGGCATGGCTACACCTTC | CASSYSGGHGYTF
TRBJ2-1 | TRBD2 | TRBV20-1 | few | TGCAGTGCTAATCCCCTAGCGGCCTACAATGAGCAGTTCTTC | CSANPLAAYNEQFF
TRBJ2-7 | NA | TRBV29-1 | many | TGCAGCGTTGGAGCCTCCTCCTACGAGCAGTACTTC | CSVGASSYEQYF
TRBJ2-7 | NA | TRBV5-1 | many | TGCGCCAGCAGCTGGACTGACAGGCACGGCGAGCAGTACTTC | CASSWTDRHGEQYF
TRBJ2-2 | NA | TRBV20-1 | many | TGCAGTGCTAGAGATCAACGGGGGCCAAACACCGGGGAGCTGTTTTTT | CSARDQRGPNTGELFF